This TCR beta chain emerged from a study of blood T cells in healthy people across ages. In regard to this clonotype: Its specificity is not known.

Together with a sample-barcoded 5' primer, a J-beta primer mix was included in a second PCR lasting roughly 7 to 11 cycles. Carrying 12 random nucleotides, a template-switch adaptor labeled each individual cDNA molecule. In TCRdb, the 5' RACE reads were re-called with MiXCR into one record per CDR3 protein. The sample has 1.4 million or so distinct CDR3 sequences, around 40% seen once. General study results and limits: TCR beta diversity per million T cells fell roughly linearly with age. When set beside aged donors, long-lived donors presented more naive CD4+ cells and higher diversity.

Sequenced material: blood. The TCR sequence derives from a woman aged 18-30 years in good health.

CDR3 amino acids: CASSRQGELGYGYTF. The DNA for the CDR3 is TGTGCCAGCAGTCGACAGGGGGAACTGGGGTATGGCTACACCTTC. The rearrangement links TRBV27 to TRBJ1-2; the match to TRBD1 covers 9 bases. The CDR3 length is 15 residues. Germline V CDR1 and CDR2: MNHEY, SMNVEV (reference sequence). The V gene end was trimmed by 5 bases and the J gene end by 5 bases; junction bases not matched to a gene: 9.